The 9 T cell receptor beta chains below come from one sample, sequenced in a study of T-cell memory formation after mild COVID-19. Via MiXCR, TCRdb re-called the 5' RACE reads, giving one row per CDR3 protein. The sample lists 350,000 or so distinct CDR3 sequences, around a fifth occurring once. The sequenced sample was PBMCs or a T cell subset sorted from them (not recorded which). The origin of the receptors is a man between 18 and 35 years old who had mild COVID-19 (a few samples of this study predate the infection). Cell type and time point are not known.

This chain links TRBV29-1 with TRBJ2-1; TRBD2 agrees at 10 bases. The V and J ends lost 5 bases and 4 bases, in that order; junction bases with no gene match: 8. The CDR3 totals 15 residues. Germline assignment: CDR1 SQVTM and CDR2 ANQGSEA. CDR3: CSVRDLTSGYNEQFF. The CDR3 DNA reads TGCAGCGTTCGGGACCTGACTAGCGGGTACAATGAGCAGTTCTTC.

The chain recombines TRBV7-8 with TRBJ2-7; D remains unclear. V was shortened by 6 bases and J by 5 bases, with 5 bases between the two germline ends. The CDR3 has 10 residues. The germline gives CDR1 SGHVS, CDR2 FQNEAQ. CDR3 region: CASSINEQYF. The CDR3 nucleotides read TGTGCCAGCAGTATAAACGAGCAGTACTTC.

The chain uses TRBV5-1 and TRBJ2-1, with a possible D match to TRBD2 (5 bases). This CDR3 region has 18 residues. V dropped 4 bases and J dropped 0 bases, with 20 bases sitting between them. The germline V gene encodes CDR1 SGHRS and CDR2 YFSETQ. The CDR3: CASSPRGGGSSSYNEQFF. The CDR3, as DNA: TGCGCCAGCAGCCCCCGTGGAGGTGGGTCCAGCTCCTACAATGAGCAGTTCTTC.

This clonotype came up a few times. The chain carries TRBV6-1 and TRBJ1-2; 7 bases agree with TRBD1. This CDR3 contains 15 residues. V was clipped by 0 bases and J by 4 bases; unmatched bases: 5. Germline loops: CDR1 MNHNS, CDR2 SASEGT. CDR3 DNA sequence: TGTGCCAGCAGTGAAGCGGCAGGGGGATCCTATGGCTACACCTTC. It translates to CASSEAAGGSYGYTF.

This chain uses TRBV20-1 with TRBJ1-6; D not resolved. V dropped 0 bases and J dropped 6 bases, with 9 bases sitting between them. Germline V gives CDR1 DFQATT, CDR2 SNEGSKA (reference sequence). This CDR3 contains 14 residues. CDR3 in DNA: TGCAGTGCTAGAGATTGGGTACCTAATTCACCCCTCCACTTT. Translated: CSARDWVPNSPLHF.

This clonotype was found many times. This chain joins TRBV23-1 and TRBJ2-6, with D tentatively TRBD1 (6 bases). TRBV23-1 is filed as an ORF, its function uncertain. This CDR3 region has 13 residues. Between the trimmed V and J ends, which lost 6 bases and 3 bases, there was a span of 6 bases. CDR3 in DNA: TGCGCCAGCAGACAGGGTGGGGCCAACGTCCTGACTTTC. Its protein is CASRQGGANVLTF.

This clonotype has a handful of counts. The chain uses TRBV4-1 and TRBJ2-5, with TRBD1 as a possible D gene (6 bases). Germline-derived CDR1 and CDR2 are MGHRA and YSYEKL. The CDR3 has 16 amino acids. V was clipped by 4 bases and J by 4 bases, with 19 bases between them. This CDR3 is CASSLTSGVRGETQYF. Here the CDR3 DNA reads TGCGCCAGCAGCCTCACATCAGGGGTTCGGGGAGAGACCCAGTACTTC.

The chain has TRBV10-3 and TRBJ2-1; 9 nucleotides line up with TRBD1. The CDR3 is made up of 14 amino acids. Per germline, CDR1 ENHRY and CDR2 SYGVKD. Trimming cost V 1 base and J 7 bases; bases outside gene matches: 2. The CDR3 DNA sequence: TGTGCCATCAGTGAGTGGACAGGGGAAAATGAGCAGTTCTTC. Protein: CAISEWTGENEQFF.

This clonotype came up a few times. This chain joins TRBV20-1 and TRBJ2-1; weak D call: TRBD2 (7 bases). The CDR3 has 17 amino acids. V lost 0 bases, J lost 9 bases, and 24 bases lay in between. Germline CDR1 and CDR2: DFQATT and SNEGSKA (reference sequence). As DNA, the CDR3 is TGCAGTGCTAGAGATATAGTGCGCAGAGGGGGGGTAAGTGAGCAGTTCTTC. It yields the protein CSARDIVRRGGVSEQFF.